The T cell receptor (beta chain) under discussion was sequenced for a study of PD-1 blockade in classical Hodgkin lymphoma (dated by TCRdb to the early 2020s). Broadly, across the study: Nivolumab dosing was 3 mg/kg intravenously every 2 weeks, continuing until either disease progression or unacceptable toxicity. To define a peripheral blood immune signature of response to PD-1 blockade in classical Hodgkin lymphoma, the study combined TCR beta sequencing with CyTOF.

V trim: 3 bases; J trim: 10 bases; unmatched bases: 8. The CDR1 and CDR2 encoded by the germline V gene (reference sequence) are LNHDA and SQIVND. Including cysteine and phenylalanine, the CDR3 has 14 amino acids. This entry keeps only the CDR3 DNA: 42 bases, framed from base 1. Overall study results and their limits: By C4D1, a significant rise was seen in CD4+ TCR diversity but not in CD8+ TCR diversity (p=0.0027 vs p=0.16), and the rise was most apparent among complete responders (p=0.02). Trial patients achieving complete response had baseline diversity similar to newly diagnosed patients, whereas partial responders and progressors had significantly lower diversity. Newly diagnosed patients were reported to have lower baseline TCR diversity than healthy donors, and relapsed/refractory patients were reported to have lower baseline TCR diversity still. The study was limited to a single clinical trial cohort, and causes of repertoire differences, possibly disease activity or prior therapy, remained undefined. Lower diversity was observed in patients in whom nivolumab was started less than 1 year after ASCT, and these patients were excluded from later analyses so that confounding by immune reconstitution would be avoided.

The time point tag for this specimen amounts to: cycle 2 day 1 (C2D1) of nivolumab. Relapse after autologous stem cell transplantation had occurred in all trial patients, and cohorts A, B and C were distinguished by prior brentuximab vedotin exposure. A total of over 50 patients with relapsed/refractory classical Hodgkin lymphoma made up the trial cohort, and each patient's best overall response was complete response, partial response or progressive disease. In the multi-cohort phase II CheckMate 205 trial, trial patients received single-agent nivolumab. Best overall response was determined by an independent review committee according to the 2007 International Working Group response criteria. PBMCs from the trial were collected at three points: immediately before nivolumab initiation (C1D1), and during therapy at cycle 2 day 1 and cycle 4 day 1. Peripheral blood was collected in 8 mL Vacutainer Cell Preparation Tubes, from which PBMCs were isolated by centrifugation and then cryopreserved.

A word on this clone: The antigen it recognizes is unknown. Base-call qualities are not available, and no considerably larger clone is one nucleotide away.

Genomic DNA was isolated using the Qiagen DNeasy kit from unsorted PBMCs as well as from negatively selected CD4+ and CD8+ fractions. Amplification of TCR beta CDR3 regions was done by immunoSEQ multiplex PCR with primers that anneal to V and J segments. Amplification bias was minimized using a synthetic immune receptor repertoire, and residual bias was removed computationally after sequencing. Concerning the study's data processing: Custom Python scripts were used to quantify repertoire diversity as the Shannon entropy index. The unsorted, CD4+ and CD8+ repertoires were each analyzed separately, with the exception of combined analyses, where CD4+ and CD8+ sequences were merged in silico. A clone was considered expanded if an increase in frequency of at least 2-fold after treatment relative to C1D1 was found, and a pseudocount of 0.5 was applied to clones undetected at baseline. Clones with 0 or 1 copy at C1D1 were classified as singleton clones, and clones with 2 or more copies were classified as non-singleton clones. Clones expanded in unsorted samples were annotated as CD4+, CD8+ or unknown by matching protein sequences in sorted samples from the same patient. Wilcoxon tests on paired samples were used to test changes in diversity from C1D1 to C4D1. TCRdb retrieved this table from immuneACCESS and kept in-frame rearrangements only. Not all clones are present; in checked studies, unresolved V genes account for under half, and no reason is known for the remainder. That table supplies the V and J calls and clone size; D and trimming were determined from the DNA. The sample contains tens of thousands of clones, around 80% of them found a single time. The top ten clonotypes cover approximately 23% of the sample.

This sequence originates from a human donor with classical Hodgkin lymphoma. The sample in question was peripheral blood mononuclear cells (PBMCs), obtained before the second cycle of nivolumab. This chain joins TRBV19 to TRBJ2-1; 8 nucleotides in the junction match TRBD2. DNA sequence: TGTGCCAGTAGTATCCCCGGGACTAGAAGAGAGCAGTTCTTC. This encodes CASSIPGTRREQFF.